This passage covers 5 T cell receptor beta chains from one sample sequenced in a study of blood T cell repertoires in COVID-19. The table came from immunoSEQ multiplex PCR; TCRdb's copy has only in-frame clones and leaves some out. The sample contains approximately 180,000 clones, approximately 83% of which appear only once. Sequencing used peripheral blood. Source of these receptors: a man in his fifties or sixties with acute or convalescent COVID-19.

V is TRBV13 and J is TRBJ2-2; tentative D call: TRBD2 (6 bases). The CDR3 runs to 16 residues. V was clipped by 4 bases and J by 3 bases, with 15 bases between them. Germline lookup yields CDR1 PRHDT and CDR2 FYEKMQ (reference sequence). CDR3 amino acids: CASSSHWGVDTGELFF. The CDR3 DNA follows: TGTGCCAGCAGCTCCCACTGGGGGGTGGACACCGGGGAGCTGTTTTTT. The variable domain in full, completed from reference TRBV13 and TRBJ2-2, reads AAGVIQSPRHLIKEKRETATLKCYPIPRHDTVYWYQQGPGQDPQFLISFYEKMQSDKGSIPDRFSAQQFSDYHSELNMSSLELGDSALYFCASSSHWGVDTGELFFGEGSRLTVL.

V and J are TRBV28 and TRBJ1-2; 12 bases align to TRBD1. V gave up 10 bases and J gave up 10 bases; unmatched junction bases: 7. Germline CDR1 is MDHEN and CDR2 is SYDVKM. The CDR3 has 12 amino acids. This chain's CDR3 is CAIWGTGGDYTF. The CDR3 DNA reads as TGTGCCATCTGGGGGACAGGGGGCGACTACACCTTC.

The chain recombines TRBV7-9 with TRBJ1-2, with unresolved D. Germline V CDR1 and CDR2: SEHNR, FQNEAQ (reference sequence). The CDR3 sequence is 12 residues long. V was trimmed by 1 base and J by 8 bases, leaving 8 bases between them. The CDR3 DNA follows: TGTGCCAGCAGCTTAGGAGGGAGAGGCTACACCTTC. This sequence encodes CASSLGGRGYTF.

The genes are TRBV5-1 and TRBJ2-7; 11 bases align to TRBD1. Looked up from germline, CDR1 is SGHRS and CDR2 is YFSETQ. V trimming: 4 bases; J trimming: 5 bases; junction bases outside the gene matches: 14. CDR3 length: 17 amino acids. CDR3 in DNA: TGCGCCAGCAGCGCCGGACAGGGGGCCCGAGGGCTTGACGAGCAGTACTTC. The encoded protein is CASSAGQGARGLDEQYF.

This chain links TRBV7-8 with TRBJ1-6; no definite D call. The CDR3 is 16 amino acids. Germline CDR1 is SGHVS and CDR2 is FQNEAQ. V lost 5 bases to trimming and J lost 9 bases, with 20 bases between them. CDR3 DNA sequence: TGTGCCAGCAGCGCGACCTCCGGGGTTATCGGTTCACCCCTCCACTTT. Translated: CASSATSGVIGSPLHF.